The 19 T cell receptor beta chains listed next were all sequenced from one sample in a study of human T cells and chemical hapten exposure. TCRdb reprocessed the RACE reads via MiXCR and lists one record per CDR3 protein. The sample contains some 110,000 distinct CDR3 sequences, less than 40% of which appear only once. Time point meaning: patch test 3, about 24 weeks after DPC sensitization. The treatment is: therapeutic diphenylcyclopropenone sensitization with weekly scalp DPC. The sample in question was whole blood, obtained in connection with sensitization to the hapten diphenylcyclopropenone (DPC). All receptors come from a man between 35 and 55 years old with alopecia areata. Some clones in this sample may be carry-over from other donors' samples.

The sample holds a few counts of this clonotype. The chain links TRBV6-5 to TRBJ1-1, with a possible D match to TRBD1 (5 bases). The V gene's germline CDR1 is MNHEY and CDR2 SVGAGI. This CDR3 spans 17 amino acids. V was pared by 5 bases and J by 4 bases, with 23 bases between. The CDR3 loop reads CASSRTGRAQVSTEAFF. CDR3 in DNA: TGTGCCAGCAGTCGCACCGGGAGGGCACAGGTCAGCACTGAAGCTTTCTTT.

This rearrangement joins TRBV5-1 to TRBJ2-7; 10 nucleotides agree with TRBD1. Trimming cost V 3 bases and J 7 bases; bases outside gene matches: 4. The germline V gene has CDR1 SGHRS and CDR2 YFSETQ. The CDR3 has 13 residues. CDR3 region: CASSWGQGREQYV. The CDR3 coding sequence is TGCGCCAGCAGCTGGGGACAGGGGAGGGAGCAGTACGTC.

The rearrangement uses TRBV29-1 and TRBJ1-1, with a tentative D call TRBD1 (5 bases). CDR1 is SQVTM, CDR2 ANQGSEA, per germline. V lost 6 bases and J lost 3, with 11 bases in between. The CDR3 contains 12 residues. The CDR3 sequence: CSVGDGYTEAFF. The CDR3 DNA reads TGCAGCGTGGGGGACGGGTACACTGAAGCTTTCTTT. The full variable domain, its missing parts supplied by reference TRBV29-1 and TRBJ1-1, is SAVISQKPSRDICQRGTSLTIQCQVDSQVTMMFWYRQQPGQSLTLIATANQGSEATYESGFVIDKFPISRPNLTFSTLTVSNMSPEDSSIYLCSVGDGYTEAFFGQGTRLTVV.

This clonotype was detected many times. V gene TRBV12-3 or TRBV12-4 combines with J gene TRBJ2-1; 12 bases agree with TRBD2. This CDR3 has 15 residues. Germline trimming cut 6 bases from V and 2 bases from J; bases unmatched to any gene: 2. This chain's CDR3 is CASRRLAGAYNEQFF. In DNA, the CDR3 is TGTGCCAGCAGGAGACTAGCGGGAGCCTACAATGAGCAGTTCTTC.

V is TRBV5-1 and J is TRBJ2-7, with D possibly being TRBD2 (5 bases). The length of the CDR3 is 12 residues. CDR1 and CDR2 (germline): SGHRS, YFSETQ. The CDR3 nucleotides are TGCGCCAACAGCTTACGGGAATACGAGCAGTACGTC. Amino acid sequence: CANSLREYEQYV.

This chain joins TRBV7-2 and TRBJ2-2; 7 bases fit TRBD2. V shed 4 bases and J 2 bases; nucleotides not matched to a gene: 7. The CDR3 consists of 16 residues. Per germline, CDR1 SGHTA and CDR2 FQGNSA. The CDR3 bases are TGTGCCAGCAGCTCCTTAGCGGGCCTTAACACCGGGGAGCTGTTTTTT. Translated: CASSSLAGLNTGELFF.

V usage is TRBV18 and J usage is TRBJ2-7; tentative D call: TRBD2 (5 bases). The CDR3 is 12 amino acids. From germline, CDR1 is KGHSH and CDR2 LQKENI. The germline V and J ends were trimmed by 0 bases and 12 bases, with 12 bases remaining between them. The CDR3 sequence is CASSPPSGLRYF. CDR3 nucleotide sequence: TGTGCCAGCTCACCACCGTCAGGACTGCGGTACTTC.

This clonotype has a handful of counts. CDR3: CASSYSGTTYEQYV. Written as DNA, the CDR3 is TGTGCCAGCAGTTACTCCGGGACAACCTACGAGCAGTACGTC. This chain uses TRBV6-2 or TRBV6-3 with TRBJ2-7; possibly TRBD1 for D (6 bases). The CDR3 extends over 14 amino acids. CDR1 and CDR2 (germline): MNHEY, SVGEGT. V was pared by 0 bases and J by 2 bases, with 8 bases between.

The chain combines TRBV9 with TRBJ2-5, with 8 bases fitting TRBD1. CDR1 is SGDLS and CDR2 is YYNGEE in the germline V gene. This CDR3 has 14 amino acids. J lost 6 bases, V lost 0 bases, and 4 bases had no gene match. The CDR3 loop is CASSVGTGRQTQYF. The CDR3, as DNA: TGTGCCAGCAGCGTAGGGACAGGGAGGCAGACCCAGTACTTC.

The chain is built from TRBV20-1 and TRBJ2-7, with D perhaps TRBD1 (6 bases). Germline V CDR1 and CDR2: DFQATT, SNEGSKA (reference sequence). The CDR3 has 17 residues. The ends were cut back, 2 bases at V and 3 bases at J, with 23 bases in the middle. DNA for the CDR3: TGCAGTGCTAGACCCTATTCCCCGGGACATAAAGACTACGAGCAGTACTTC. Translating gives CSARPYSPGHKDYEQYF.

This clonotype was picked up one time. This chain uses TRBV14 with TRBJ2-3, with D unclear. This CDR3 contains 15 residues. Germline assignment: CDR1 SGHDN and CDR2 FVKESK. Between the trimmed V and J ends, which lost 0 bases and 4 bases, there was a span of 11 bases. This chain's CDR3 is CASSQDLRASDTQYF. In DNA, the CDR3 is TGTGCCAGCAGCCAAGATTTACGGGCCTCAGATACGCAGTATTTT. Drawing the rest from reference TRBV14 and TRBJ2-3, the complete variable domain is EAGVTQFPSHSVIEKGQTVTLRCDPISGHDNLYWYRRVMGKEIKFLLHFVKESKQDESGMPNNRFLAERTGGTYSTLKVQPAELEDSGVYFCASSQDLRASDTQYFGPGTRLTVL.

The V and J genes are TRBV6-5 and TRBJ2-3, with no clear D. Germline V gene lookup returns CDR1 MNHEY and CDR2 SVGAGI. V lost 3 bases, J lost 0 bases, and 13 bases lay in between. The CDR3 is 16 amino acids. The CDR3 region is CASSYHADPSTDTQYF. The DNA for the CDR3 is TGTGCCAGCAGTTATCACGCGGACCCGAGCACAGATACGCAGTATTTT.

This clonotype was observed a few times. The CDR3 region has the DNA TGTGCCACTACGGGACAGGGGAACACCGGGGAGCTGTTTTTT. This codes for CATTGQGNTGELFF. J is TRBJ2-2 and V is TRBV3-1, with 9 bases that match TRBD1. CDR1 and CDR2 from the germline V gene are LGHDT and YNNKEL (reference sequence). The CDR3 consists of 14 residues. The V and J ends lost 10 bases and 1 base, in that order; junction bases with no gene match: 4.

This clonotype has a handful of counts. V and J are TRBV6-5 and TRBJ1-2, with a possible D match to TRBD1 (5 bases). CDR1 MNHEY and CDR2 SVGAGI come from the germline V gene. This CDR3 has 16 residues. Trimming shortened V by 0 bases and J by 2 bases, and 13 bases separated the two germline ends. The CDR3 is CASSYSRAGTNYGYTF. The CDR3, as DNA: TGTGCCAGCAGTTACTCGAGGGCAGGGACGAACTATGGCTACACCTTC.

The chain uses TRBV29-1 and TRBJ1-2; D not resolved. This CDR3 has 10 amino acids. The germline V and J ends were trimmed by 3 bases and 6 bases, with 5 bases remaining between them. Per the germline V gene, CDR1 is SQVTM and CDR2 is ANQGSEA. CDR3 nucleotide sequence: TGCAGCGTTGATGGCGATGGCTACACCTTC. Protein sequence: CSVDGDGYTF.

The chain is built from TRBV20-1 and TRBJ2-1; TRBD2 aligns across 11 bases. Germline CDR1 is DFQATT and CDR2 is SNEGSKA (reference sequence). This CDR3 is 16 amino acids long. The junction had 11 bases not matched to a gene; V was cut back by 2 bases and J by 8 bases. The CDR3 nucleotides are TGCAGTGCTAGAATCTTAGCGGGAGGGCCTCTCGATGAGCAGTTCTTC. Translated: CSARILAGGPLDEQFF.

This chain joins TRBV9 and TRBJ2-5, with D tentatively TRBD1 (6 bases). V lost 3 bases and J lost 6, with 27 bases in between. This CDR3 has 18 residues. Germline values: CDR1 SGDLS, CDR2 YYNGEE. This chain's CDR3 is CASSEGLGGTGSPKTQYF. As DNA, the CDR3 is TGTGCCAGCAGCGAGGGGCTTGGGGGCACAGGCTCTCCCAAGACCCAGTACTTC.

The rearrangement links TRBV4-2 to TRBJ2-5, with D maybe TRBD1 (5 bases). The CDR3 consists of 14 residues. V lost 3 bases to trimming and J lost 9 bases, with 17 bases between them. Germline CDR1 is LGHNA and CDR2 is YNFKEQ. The CDR3, as DNA: TGTGCCAGCAGCCACCGACAGACGGGCTTTTCCCAGTACTTC. Encoded protein: CASSHRQTGFSQYF.

V is TRBV19 and J is TRBJ2-7; D not resolved. CDR1 is LNHDA, CDR2 SQIVND, per germline (reference sequence). CDR3 size: 14 residues. Trimming cost V 5 bases and J 0 bases, with 11 bases left between them. CDR3 residues: CASSPSENSYEQYF. CDR3 DNA sequence: TGTGCCAGTAGTCCCTCAGAGAACTCCTACGAGCAGTACTTC.